A single sample is the source of the 21 T cell receptor beta chains below, sequenced in a study of blood T cell repertoires in COVID-19. Here immunoSEQ multiplex PCR was the method, and the copy in TCRdb shows in-frame clones only, minus some. The data hold more than 60,000 clones, with around nine tenths observed a single time. Sample: peripheral blood. The receptors come from a human donor in a cohort sampled during active COVID-19.

The chain combines TRBV7-2 with TRBJ2-1; 11 bases fit TRBD2. The CDR3 sequence is 13 residues long. Germline V gives CDR1 SGHTA, CDR2 FQGNSA. The junction had 4 bases not matched to a gene; V was cut back by 6 bases and J by 9 bases. Written as DNA, the CDR3 is TGTGCCAGCAGGACTAGCGGGGTGGCTGAGCAGTTCTTC. Residues: CASRTSGVAEQFF.

The genes are TRBV10-3 and TRBJ2-7; 9 bases are a match to TRBD1. Germline CDR1 reads ENHRY; CDR2 reads SYGVKD. The CDR3 contains 16 residues. J was trimmed by 2 bases and V by 3 bases; bases with no gene match: 8. The CDR3 here is CAISESPGQGTYEQYF. Written as DNA, the CDR3 is TGTGCCATCAGTGAATCCCCGGGACAGGGTACCTACGAGCAGTACTTC.

The J gene is TRBJ2-5, the V gene TRBV19; maybe TRBD2 (6 bases). Germline V gives CDR1 LNHDA, CDR2 SQIVND (reference sequence). The CDR3 length is 16 residues. V was shortened by 5 bases and J by 5 bases, with 21 bases between the two germline ends. CDR3 coding DNA: TGTGCCAGTAGTCTTTCTTCCGAGGGTGGGGGGGAGACCCAGTACTTC. Residues: CASSLSSEGGGETQYF. Drawing the rest from reference TRBV19 and TRBJ2-5, the complete variable domain is DGGITQSPKYLFRKEGQNVTLSCEQNLNHDAMYWYRQDPGQGLRLIYYSQIVNDFQKGDIAEGYSVSREKKESFPLTVTSAQKNPTAFYLCASSLSSEGGGETQYFGPGTRLLVL.

The genes are TRBV18 and TRBJ1-1, with D perhaps TRBD1 (5 bases). Per germline, CDR1 KGHSH and CDR2 LQKENI. V was pared by 3 bases and J by 4 bases, with 9 bases between. The CDR3 extends over 13 amino acids. Written as DNA, the CDR3 is TGTGCCAGCTCACCTCAGGGTGCCACTGAAGCTTTCTTT. As protein: CASSPQGATEAFF.

This chain connects TRBV7-3 to TRBJ2-1; D possibly corresponds to TRBD2 (7 bases). Germline CDR1 SGHTA, CDR2 FQGTGA. V gave up 3 bases and J gave up 8 bases, with 14 bases separating them. This CDR3 is 14 amino acids long. CDR3 DNA sequence: TGTGCCAGCAGCTTTACGGGGGGCTTTGATGAGCAGTTCTTC. This encodes CASSFTGGFDEQFF.

The gene calls are TRBV20-1 and TRBJ2-5, with TRBD2 matching over 7 bases. Trimming took 5 bases from V and 4 from J; bases not matched to a gene: 7. This CDR3 is built from 13 residues. CDR1 and CDR2 (germline): DFQATT, SNEGSKA (reference sequence). The CDR3 protein is CSARGWGGETQYF. The CDR3 DNA follows: TGCAGTGCTCGTGGGTGGGGGGGAGAGACCCAGTACTTC.

The chain recombines TRBV9 with TRBJ2-2; tentative D call: TRBD1 (6 bases). V dropped 3 bases and J dropped 6 bases, with 18 bases sitting between them. Germline lookup yields CDR1 SGDLS and CDR2 YYNGEE. The CDR3 is 16 amino acids. The CDR3: CASSAPSGELAGELFF. In DNA, the CDR3 is TGTGCCAGCAGCGCCCCTTCAGGGGAGTTGGCCGGGGAGCTGTTTTTT.

CDR3 amino acids: CASSPQGDISYEQYF. The CDR3 DNA reads as TGTGCCAGCAGCCCCCAGGGGGATATCTCCTACGAGCAGTACTTC. V is TRBV3-1 (or the pseudogene TRBV3-2) and J is TRBJ2-7, with 7 bases aligning to TRBD1. CDR3 length: 15 residues. Germline assignment: CDR1 LGHDT and CDR2 YNNKEL (reference sequence). The J segment lost 0 bases and the V segment lost 4 bases, leaving 6 bases of the junction unmatched.

The J gene is TRBJ2-2, the V gene TRBV4-1, with 12 bases identical to TRBD1. The germline V gene has CDR1 MGHRA and CDR2 YSYEKL. With V trimmed by 4 bases and J by 8 bases, 5 bases remained unmatched. The CDR3 has 15 amino acids. CDR3: CASSPGQGASGELFF. The CDR3 region has the DNA TGCGCCAGCAGCCCGGGACAGGGGGCGAGTGGGGAGCTGTTTTTT.

The V call is TRBV9, the J call TRBJ1-3; D gene ambiguous. The CDR3 loop spans 15 amino acids. Germline assignment: CDR1 SGDLS and CDR2 YYNGEE. The V end was cut by 4 bases, the J end by 0 bases, with 11 bases between. The CDR3 bases are TGTGCCAGCAGCCCGCGATCGGGCTCTGGAAACACCATATATTTT. It is translated as CASSPRSGSGNTIYF.

The chain uses TRBV2 and TRBJ1-4; no reliable D call. Germline assignment: CDR1 SNHLY and CDR2 FYNNEI. This CDR3 spans 13 amino acids. V lost 8 bases, J lost 5 bases, and 12 bases lay in between. CDR3 sequence reads: CASGLDLNEKLFF. In DNA form, the CDR3 reads TGTGCCAGCGGCCTTGATTTAAATGAAAAACTGTTTTTT. Drawing the rest from reference TRBV2 and TRBJ1-4, the complete variable domain is EPEVTQTPSHQVTQMGQEVILRCVPISNHLYFYWYRQILGQKVEFLVSFYNNEISEKSEIFDDQFSVERPDGSNFTLKIRSTKLEDSAMYFCASGLDLNEKLFFGSGTQLSVL.

For the CDR3, the DNA is TGTGCCAGCAGGATTGGGGCAGAAGATACGCAGTATTTT. It translates to CASRIGAEDTQYF. The chain uses TRBV7-2 and TRBJ2-3; the D gene is possibly TRBD1 (5 bases). The CDR3 consists of 13 residues. Trimming stripped 6 bases from V and 5 bases from J, with 12 bases between. Germline CDR1 is SGHTA and CDR2 is FQGNSA.

The chain uses TRBV11-2 and TRBJ1-1; D gene uncertain. The CDR3 runs 16 residues. Germline values: CDR1 SGHAT, CDR2 FQNNGV. V gave up 4 bases and J gave up 4 bases, with 19 bases separating them. As DNA, the CDR3 is TGTGCCAGCAGCTCTAGGCCGGCGACTATAGGCACTGAAGCTTTCTTT. Protein product: CASSSRPATIGTEAFF.

The chain couples TRBV7-2 to TRBJ1-3; a weak D match, TRBD1 (5 bases). The CDR3 is 16 amino acids. V shed 1 base and J shed 2 bases, with 12 bases lying between them. Looked up from germline, CDR1 is SGHTA and CDR2 is FQGNSA. Here the CDR3 reads CASSLESQGPGNTIYF. CDR3 in DNA: TGTGCCAGCAGCTTAGAATCCCAGGGTCCTGGAAACACCATATATTTT.

The V and J genes are TRBV28 and TRBJ1-4; TRBD1 matches at 8 bases. V lost 8 bases to trimming and J lost 8 bases; unmatched junction nucleotides: 10. The CDR3 has 14 amino acids. Germline values: CDR1 MDHEN, CDR2 SYDVKM. Here the CDR3 DNA reads TGTGCCAGCCGGAGGAGGACAGGGAGAGAAAAACTGTTTTTT. This gives the protein CASRRRTGREKLFF. The full variable domain, its missing parts supplied by reference TRBV28 and TRBJ1-4, is DVKVTQSSRYLVKRTGEKVFLECVQDMDHENMFWYRQDPGLGLRLIYFSYDVKMKEKGDIPEGYSVSREKKERFSLILESASTNQTSMYLCASRRRTGREKLFFGSGTQLSVL.

CDR3 in DNA: TGTGCCAGCAGCTTAGCGCTCCCAGCTAGTTCACCCCTCCACTTT. Its protein product is CASSLALPASSPLHF. The V and J genes are TRBV7-2 and TRBJ1-6; D gene uncertain. The germline V gene has CDR1 SGHTA and CDR2 FQGNSA. V lost 0 bases to trimming and J lost 9 bases, with 12 bases between them. The CDR3 loop spans 15 amino acids.

The CDR3 sequence is CSASSAANEKLFF. In DNA form, the CDR3 reads TGCAGTGCTAGTTCGGCGGCTAATGAAAAACTGTTTTTT. This rearrangement joins TRBV20-1 to TRBJ1-4; D unresolved. Germline V gene lookup returns CDR1 DFQATT and CDR2 SNEGSKA (reference sequence). The V and J ends lost 3 bases and 3 bases respectively, with 8 bases between them. The CDR3 loop spans 13 amino acids.

The chain uses TRBV11-2 and TRBJ2-7, with 10 bases aligning to TRBD1. Looked up from germline, CDR1 is SGHAT and CDR2 is FQNNGV. The CDR3 runs 17 residues. The V gene end was trimmed by 3 bases and the J gene end by 2 bases; junction bases not matched to a gene: 10. The CDR3 nucleotides read TGTGCCAGCAGCTTTCACTACGGGACAGGGGCTACCTACGAGCAGTACTTC. The encoded protein is CASSFHYGTGATYEQYF.

The V gene is TRBV4-3, the J gene TRBJ2-2; 7 bases are shared with TRBD2. The CDR3 has 15 residues. CDR1 is LGHNA and CDR2 is YSLEER in the germline V gene. The CDR3 protein is CPPSLWGGDTGELFF. The DNA for the CDR3 is TGCCCCCCCAGCCTCTGGGGGGGGGACACCGGGGAGCTGTTTTTT.

The rearrangement links TRBV2 to TRBJ1-6, with 7 bases matching TRBD1. The CDR3 totals 14 residues. V was pared by 4 bases and J by 6 bases, with 3 bases of the junction left unmatched. Per germline, CDR1 SNHLY and CDR2 FYNNEI. In nucleotides, the CDR3 is TGTGCCAGCAGTGTCGACAGGGCTAATTCACCCCTCCACTTT. This gives the protein CASSVDRANSPLHF.

The V call is TRBV5-6, the J call TRBJ2-1; tentatively, D is TRBD1 (7 bases). Germline assignment: CDR1 SGHDT and CDR2 YYEEEE. Trimming cost V 6 bases and J 1 base, with 20 bases left between them. This CDR3 contains 17 residues. The CDR3 sequence: CASTLGGQRISYNEQFF. CDR3 nucleotides: TGTGCCAGCACTCTGGGGGGACAGCGAATATCCTACAATGAGCAGTTCTTC.